The 31 T cell receptor beta chains reported below all come from one sample, sequenced in a study of cytomegalovirus exposure and HLA in healthy donors. The PCR ran on 60 Vbeta and 13 Jbeta primers. The data were produced by immunoSEQ multiplex PCR, yet TCRdb's version contains in-frame clones alone and is incomplete. The table has under 200,000 clones, roughly three quarters seen once. Sequencing was performed on PBMCs. Source of these receptors: a woman aged 50 to 65 in good health and CMV-seronegative.

About this clone itself: A read error may produce the germline difference seen at one junction end. This rearrangement joins TRBV7-7 to TRBJ2-5; tentative D call: TRBD2 (5 bases). Germline lookup yields CDR1 SSHAT and CDR2 FNYEAQ (reference sequence). The CDR3 extends over 16 amino acids. The CDR3 DNA follows: TGTGCTAGCAGCGATCCTTCGGCAGGACTGTGGGAGACCCAGTACTTC. It codes for CASSDPSAGLWETQYF. Full variable domain (missing parts from reference TRBV7-7 and TRBJ2-5): GAGVSQSPRYKVTKRGQDVTLRCDPISSHATLYWYQQALGQGPEFLTYFNYEAQPDKSGLPSDRFSAERPEGSISTLTIQRTEQRDSAMYRCASSDPSAGLWETQYFGPGTRLLVL.

V gene TRBV5-1 combines with J gene TRBJ2-6, with a tentative D call TRBD1 (6 bases). Trimming shortened V by 7 bases and J by 4 bases, and 12 bases separated the two germline ends. This CDR3 is built from 14 residues. CDR1 and CDR2 (germline): SGHRS, YFSETQ. The CDR3 loop reads CASSGDRGANVLTF. The DNA of the CDR3 is TGCGCCAGCTCAGGAGACAGGGGGGCCAACGTCCTGACTTTC.

The rearrangement uses TRBV9 and TRBJ2-7, with D perhaps matching TRBD2 (6 bases). Trimming stripped 0 bases from V and 1 base from J, with 11 bases between. Per the germline V gene, CDR1 is SGDLS and CDR2 is YYNGEE. This CDR3 is built from 15 residues. CDR3 sequence reads: CASSVEAGSSYEQYF. For the CDR3, the DNA is TGTGCCAGCAGCGTAGAGGCGGGGAGTTCCTACGAGCAGTACTTC.

The chain joins TRBV2 to TRBJ2-7, with D possibly matching TRBD1 (6 bases). Looked up from germline, CDR1 is SNHLY and CDR2 is FYNNEI. The CDR3 contains 14 residues. V lost 4 bases and J 2 bases, leaving 12 bases between the germline ends. CDR3 sequence (DNA): TGTGCCAGCAGTGGGCAGGGGCTAACCTACGAGCAGTACTTC. This codes for CASSGQGLTYEQYF.

This clone has just one count. The chain links TRBV11-2 to TRBJ1-2; 11 bases map to TRBD1. Germline values: CDR1 SGHAT, CDR2 FQNNGV. The CDR3 has 15 residues. The J segment lost 6 bases and the V segment lost 3 bases, leaving 6 bases of the junction unmatched. The CDR3 loop is CASSFRTGGGDGYTF. The CDR3 DNA reads as TGTGCCAGCAGCTTCCGGACAGGGGGCGGGGATGGCTACACCTTC.

The CDR3 DNA is TGTGCCAGCAGTTACTCGAGCCCAACCAGCGGCAATGAGCAGTTCTTC. Translated: CASSYSSPTSGNEQFF. The rearrangement links TRBV6-6 to TRBJ2-1; D is perhaps TRBD2 (5 bases). CDR3 size: 16 residues. V lost 0 bases and J lost 6, with 15 bases in between. The V gene's germline CDR1 is MNHNY and CDR2 SVGAGI (reference sequence).

This rearrangement joins TRBV4-1 to TRBJ2-7; 12 bases agree with TRBD1. Germline assignment: CDR1 MGHRA and CDR2 YSYEKL. Germline trimming cut 5 bases from V and 5 bases from J; bases unmatched to any gene: 4. The CDR3 extends over 14 amino acids. CDR3 protein: CASSSRDRGHEQYF. CDR3 DNA sequence: TGCGCCAGCAGCTCCCGGGACAGGGGGCACGAGCAGTACTTC.

CDR3 bases: TGTGCCAGCAGCCCCGGACAGGGGCGGAAACTGTTTTTT. This gives the protein CASSPGQGRKLFF. The gene calls are TRBV7-2 and TRBJ1-4; 9 bases align to TRBD1. Germline V lookup: CDR1 SGHTA, CDR2 FQGNSA. The CDR3 is 13 residues long. V shed 5 bases, J shed 11 bases, and the junction held 6 bases outside the gene matches.

The genes are TRBV28 and TRBJ1-5; a weak D match, TRBD1 (5 bases). The CDR3 has 16 residues. With 2 bases removed from V and 0 bases from J, the gap between germline ends came to 11 bases. Germline CDR1 reads MDHEN; CDR2 reads SYDVKM. CDR3 sequence (DNA): TGTGCCAGCAGTTTAATCCGGACACATAGCAATCAGCCCCAGCATTTT. Its translation is CASSLIRTHSNQPQHF.

The rearrangement uses TRBV6-5 and TRBJ1-4, with TRBD1 as a possible D gene (6 bases). Per germline, CDR1 MNHEY and CDR2 SVGAGI. This CDR3 has 15 residues. V lost 6 bases, J lost 8 bases, and 19 bases lay in between. DNA for the CDR3: TGTGCCAGCAGCTTCGACCTGACAGGCAGCGAAAAACTGTTTTTT. Translation gives CASSFDLTGSEKLFF.

V gene TRBV30 combines with J gene TRBJ2-3; 15 bases fit TRBD2. Per the germline V gene, CDR1 is GTSNPN and CDR2 is SVGIG (reference sequence). V lost 7 bases to trimming and J lost 2 bases; unmatched junction nucleotides: 4. This CDR3 contains 15 residues. This CDR3 is CASGLAGGYTDTQYF. In nucleotides, the CDR3 is TGTGCCTCCGGACTAGCGGGGGGGTACACAGATACGCAGTATTTT.

This clone came up once. This chain joins TRBV11-2 and TRBJ2-3; 12 nucleotides match TRBD2. Germline-derived CDR1 and CDR2 are SGHAT and FQNNGV. V was pared by 1 base and J by 8 bases, with 7 bases of the junction left unmatched. The CDR3 is 16 residues long. The CDR3 loop reads CASSLAPSGGAFTQYF. DNA of the CDR3: TGTGCCAGCAGCTTAGCCCCTAGCGGGGGGGCCTTTACGCAGTATTTT.

The rearrangement joins TRBV5-1 to TRBJ2-1, with D unresolved. This CDR3 spans 18 amino acids. Trimming stripped 0 bases from V and 0 bases from J, with 16 bases between. CDR1 SGHRS and CDR2 YFSETQ come from the germline V gene. The CDR3 reads CASSLGTAAWSSYNEQFF. The CDR3 DNA reads TGCGCCAGCAGCTTGGGAACGGCGGCCTGGAGCTCCTACAATGAGCAGTTCTTC.

This sequence joins TRBV13 and TRBJ2-7, with 9 bases matching TRBD1. J lost 2 bases, V lost 4 bases, and 9 bases had no gene match. The CDR3 is 16 amino acids. Looked up from germline, CDR1 is PRHDT and CDR2 is FYEKMQ (reference sequence). In DNA, the CDR3 is TGTGCCAGCAGCTCCATTACAGGGGGCCTTACCTACGAGCAGTACTTC. Protein sequence: CASSSITGGLTYEQYF.

The rearrangement links TRBV7-6 to TRBJ2-5; the D gene is possibly TRBD2 (6 bases). The germline V and J ends were trimmed by 5 bases and 5 bases, with 18 bases remaining between them. The CDR3 consists of 15 residues. The germline V gene has CDR1 SGHVS and CDR2 FNYEAQ. In nucleotides, the CDR3 is TGTGCCAGCAGCCGCCTATGGGCAGGAGGGGAGACCCAGTACTTC. Translation: CASSRLWAGGETQYF.

The chain links TRBV27 to TRBJ2-2, with 7 bases lining up with TRBD2. V lost 3 bases, J lost 1 base, and 2 bases stayed unmatched. Germline V gene data show CDR1 as MNHEY and CDR2 as SMNVEV (reference sequence). CDR3 length equals 15 residues. The CDR3 protein is CASSFGRVNTGELFF. CDR3 coding DNA: TGTGCCAGCAGTTTTGGGAGGGTGAACACCGGGGAGCTGTTTTTT.

CDR3 DNA: TGTGCCAGCAGCCAAGATCTTAGCGGGGGCCTCACAGATACGCAGTATTTT. This encodes CASSQDLSGGLTDTQYF. V is TRBV4-2 and J is TRBJ2-3; 9 bases align to TRBD2. Germline CDR1 is LGHNA and CDR2 is YNFKEQ. This CDR3 comprises 17 residues. The ends lost 0 bases at V and 2 bases at J; junction bases unmatched: 6.

The genes are TRBV15 and TRBJ1-1; unclear D gene. The CDR3 is 14 amino acids. V was cut by 1 base and J by 6 bases, with 12 bases left in between. Germline V gene lookup returns CDR1 LNHNV and CDR2 YYDKDF (reference sequence). CDR3 in amino acids: CATSRGPTSAEAFF. The CDR3 DNA reads TGTGCCACCAGCAGAGGACCTACCAGCGCTGAAGCTTTCTTT.

The chain uses TRBV11-3 and TRBJ2-7; 12 positions match TRBD2. The junction had 3 bases not matched to a gene; V was cut back by 1 base and J by 5 bases. This CDR3 comprises 15 residues. Germline V gene sequence: CDR1 SGHNT, CDR2 YENEEA. CDR3 nucleotide sequence: TGTGCCAGCAGCTTAGCTCCTAGCGGGAGGGACGAGCAGTACTTC. It translates to CASSLAPSGRDEQYF.

This clone was seen just once. The rearrangement joins TRBV28 to TRBJ2-3, with a tentative D call TRBD1 (6 bases). The germline gives CDR1 MDHEN, CDR2 SYDVKM. CDR3 length equals 15 residues. With 5 bases removed from V and 2 bases from J, the gap between germline ends came to 14 bases. CDR3 bases: TGTGCCAGCAGTCCCGGACAGAGGACCACAGATACGCAGTATTTT. This encodes CASSPGQRTTDTQYF.

This chain's CDR3 is CASSPTGIAIQPQHF. The DNA for the CDR3 is TGTGCCAGCAGCCCAACTGGCATAGCAATTCAGCCCCAGCATTTT. The chain uses TRBV7-9 and TRBJ1-5; unclear D gene. This CDR3 has 15 residues. The V end was cut by 5 bases, the J end by 6 bases, with 17 bases between. Germline values: CDR1 SEHNR, CDR2 FQNEAQ (reference sequence).

This chain's CDR3 is CSVDSFSNEQFF. The DNA of the CDR3 is TGCAGCGTTGATTCCTTTAGCAATGAGCAGTTCTTC. The chain has TRBV29-1 and TRBJ2-1; D remains unclear. CDR1 and CDR2 (germline): SQVTM, ANQGSEA. The germline V and J ends were trimmed by 3 bases and 6 bases, with 9 bases remaining between them. The CDR3 spans 12 residues.

The V and J genes are TRBV11-2 and TRBJ2-1; the D is unclear. The CDR3 length is 15 residues. Trimming shortened V by 6 bases and J by 0 bases, and 12 bases separated the two germline ends. Germline CDR1 is SGHAT and CDR2 is FQNNGV. The CDR3 protein is CASRPTAVSYNEQFF. CDR3 sequence (DNA): TGTGCCAGCAGACCGACTGCAGTCTCCTACAATGAGCAGTTCTTC.

This chain connects TRBV5-5 to TRBJ1-5, with D perhaps matching TRBD1 (6 bases). V shed 3 bases and J shed 3 bases, with 13 bases lying between them. The CDR3 runs 15 residues. Germline CDR1 SGHKS, CDR2 YYEKEE (reference sequence). CDR3 nucleotides: TGTGCCAGCAGCTACGTGACAGGCCCCAATCAGCCCCAGCATTTT. It codes for CASSYVTGPNQPQHF.

V and J are TRBV4-1 and TRBJ1-2; perhaps TRBD1 as D (6 bases). The germline V gene encodes CDR1 MGHRA and CDR2 YSYEKL. V lost 4 bases to trimming and J lost 2 bases, with 14 bases between them. CDR3 length: 15 residues. The CDR3 DNA reads TGCGCCAGCAGCCCAGGACCCGACAGGAACTATGGCTACACCTTC. This codes for CASSPGPDRNYGYTF.

This clone was observed a handful of times. The genes are TRBV7-9 and TRBJ1-4; 7 bases align to TRBD1. The V segment lost 4 bases and the J segment 5 bases; nucleotides outside the gene matches: 1. Germline V gene lookup returns CDR1 SEHNR and CDR2 FQNEAQ (reference sequence). The CDR3 runs 13 residues. CDR3 nucleotide sequence: TGTGCCAGCAGCTCACAGGGGAATGAAAAACTGTTTTTT. Its protein product is CASSSQGNEKLFF.

This clone was seen more than once but under ten times. The chain employs TRBV11-3 and TRBJ2-1, with D hard to call. The germline V gene has CDR1 SGHNT and CDR2 YENEEA. This CDR3 is built from 17 residues. V was cut by 2 bases and J by 5 bases, with 19 bases left in between. The chain's CDR3 is CASSLFFTLYSDNEQFF. CDR3 in DNA: TGTGCCAGCAGCTTATTTTTTACGCTCTACTCTGACAATGAGCAGTTCTTC.

This chain links TRBV28 with TRBJ2-4, with TRBD1 identical over 11 bases. V dropped 6 bases and J dropped 0; count of bases not matched to a gene: 7. This CDR3 is built from 17 residues. Germline V gene lookup returns CDR1 MDHEN and CDR2 SYDVKM. CDR3 sequence (DNA): TGTGCCAGCAGGAGGACAGGGGGCTCTTCAGCCAAAAACATTCAGTACTTC. This translates into CASRRTGGSSAKNIQYF.

The V call is TRBV4-3, the J call TRBJ2-7; no firm D call. The V gene's germline CDR1 is LGHNA and CDR2 YSLEER. Trimming pared 1 base from V and 2 bases from J, leaving 9 bases between. The length of the CDR3 is 14 residues. In nucleotides, the CDR3 is TGCGCCAGCAGCCAAGGGCAGTACACCTACGAGCAGTACTTC. Protein sequence: CASSQGQYTYEQYF.

The chain employs TRBV28 and TRBJ1-4, with 12 positions matching TRBD1. The germline V gene has CDR1 MDHEN and CDR2 SYDVKM. The CDR3 contains 15 residues. V trimming: 5 bases; J trimming: 6 bases; junction bases outside the gene matches: 4. The CDR3 loop reads CASSLGTGGHEKLFF. CDR3 DNA sequence: TGTGCCAGCAGTCTCGGGACAGGGGGCCATGAAAAACTGTTTTTT. The variable domain in full, with the rest retrieved from reference TRBV28 and TRBJ1-4, is DVKVTQSSRYLVKRTGEKVFLECVQDMDHENMFWYRQDPGLGLRLIYFSYDVKMKEKGDIPEGYSVSREKKERFSLILESASTNQTSMYLCASSLGTGGHEKLFFGSGTQLSVL.

This clone occurred once. V gene TRBV5-1 combines with J gene TRBJ2-2; no firm D call. Per the germline V gene, CDR1 is SGHRS and CDR2 is YFSETQ. The CDR3 totals 13 residues. Trimming pared 2 bases from V and 3 bases from J, leaving 5 bases between. The CDR3 reads CASSFPDTGELFF. Written as DNA, the CDR3 is TGCGCCAGCAGCTTCCCAGACACCGGGGAGCTGTTTTTT.